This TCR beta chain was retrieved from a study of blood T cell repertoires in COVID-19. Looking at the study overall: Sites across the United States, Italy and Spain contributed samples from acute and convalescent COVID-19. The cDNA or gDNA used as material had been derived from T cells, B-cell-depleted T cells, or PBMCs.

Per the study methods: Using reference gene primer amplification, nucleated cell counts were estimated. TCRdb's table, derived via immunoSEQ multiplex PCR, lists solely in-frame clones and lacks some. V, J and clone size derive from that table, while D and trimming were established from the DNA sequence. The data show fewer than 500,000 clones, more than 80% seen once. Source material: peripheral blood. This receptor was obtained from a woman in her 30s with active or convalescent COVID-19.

The CDR3, as DNA: TGCAGTGCTAGTGATAGCGGGGGGACCTCCTACGAGCAGTACTTC. The encoded protein is CSASDSGGTSYEQYF. The chain uses TRBV20-1 and TRBJ2-7, with 10 bases aligning to TRBD2. The CDR3 covers 15 residues. Trimming at V came to 3 bases and at J to 0 bases, leaving 5 bases not matched to a gene. CDR1 DFQATT and CDR2 SNEGSKA come from the germline V gene (reference sequence).